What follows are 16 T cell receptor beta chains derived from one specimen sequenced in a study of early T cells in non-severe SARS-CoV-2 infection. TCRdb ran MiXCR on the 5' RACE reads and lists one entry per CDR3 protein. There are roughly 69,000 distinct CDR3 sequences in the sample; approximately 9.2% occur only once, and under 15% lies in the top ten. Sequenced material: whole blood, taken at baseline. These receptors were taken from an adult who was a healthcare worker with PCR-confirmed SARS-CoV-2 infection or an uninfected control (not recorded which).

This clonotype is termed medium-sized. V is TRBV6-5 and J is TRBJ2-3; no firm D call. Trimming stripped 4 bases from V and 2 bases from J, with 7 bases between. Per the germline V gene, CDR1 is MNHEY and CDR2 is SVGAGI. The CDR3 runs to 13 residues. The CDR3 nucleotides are TGTGCCAGCAGTTGGCAGTACACAGATACGCAGTATTTT. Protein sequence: CASSWQYTDTQYF.

The chain's CDR3 is CASSQLGGPYRDEQFF. The CDR3 DNA reads as TGTGCCAGCAGCCAATTGGGAGGGCCATATCGGGATGAGCAGTTCTTC. The chain carries TRBV4-2 and TRBJ2-1; 7 bases map to TRBD2. CDR1 and CDR2 from the germline V gene are LGHNA and YNFKEQ. V trimming: 2 bases; J trimming: 8 bases; junction bases outside the gene matches: 12. This CDR3 is 16 amino acids long.

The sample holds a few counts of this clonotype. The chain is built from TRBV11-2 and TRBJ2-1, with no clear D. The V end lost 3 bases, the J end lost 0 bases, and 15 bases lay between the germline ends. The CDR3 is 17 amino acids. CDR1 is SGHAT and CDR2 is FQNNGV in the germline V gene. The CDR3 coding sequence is TGTGCCAGCAGCTTCCGTCTTTTTGGGAACTCCTACAATGAGCAGTTCTTC. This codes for CASSFRLFGNSYNEQFF.

CDR3 loop: CATGGSNNQPQHF. The CDR3 DNA reads TGTGCCACCGGGGGCAGCAACAATCAGCCCCAGCATTTT. V gene TRBV6-2 or TRBV6-3 combines with J gene TRBJ1-5; D is perhaps TRBD1 (6 bases). Between the trimmed V and J ends, which lost 10 bases and 3 bases, there was a span of 13 bases. The CDR3 has 13 amino acids. CDR1 and CDR2 (germline): MNHEY, SVGEGT.

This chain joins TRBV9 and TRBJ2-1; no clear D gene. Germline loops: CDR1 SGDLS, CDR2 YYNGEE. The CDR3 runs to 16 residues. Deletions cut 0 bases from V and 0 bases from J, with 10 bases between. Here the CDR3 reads CASSVGSAYSYNEQFF. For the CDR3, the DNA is TGTGCCAGCAGCGTAGGTTCAGCCTACTCCTACAATGAGCAGTTCTTC.

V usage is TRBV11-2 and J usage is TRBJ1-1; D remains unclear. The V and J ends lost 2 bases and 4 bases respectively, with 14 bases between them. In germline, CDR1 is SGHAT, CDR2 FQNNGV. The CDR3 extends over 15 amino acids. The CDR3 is CASSLLSGRGTEAFF. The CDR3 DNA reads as TGTGCCAGCAGCTTACTGTCAGGTCGGGGCACTGAAGCTTTCTTT.

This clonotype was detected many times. The CDR3 sequence is CSVEEGVGNTIYF. In DNA, the CDR3 is TGCAGCGTTGAAGAAGGAGTGGGAAACACCATATATTTT. The chain carries TRBV29-1 and TRBJ1-3; D is ambiguous. Trimming took off 0 bases at V and 4 bases at J, with 7 bases between the two ends. From germline, CDR1 is SQVTM and CDR2 ANQGSEA. The CDR3 length is 13 residues. Drawing the rest from reference TRBV29-1 and TRBJ1-3, the complete variable domain is SAVISQKPSRDICQRGTSLTIQCQVDSQVTMMFWYRQQPGQSLTLIATANQGSEATYESGFVIDKFPISRPNLTFSTLTVSNMSPEDSSIYLCSVEEGVGNTIYFGEGSWLTVV.

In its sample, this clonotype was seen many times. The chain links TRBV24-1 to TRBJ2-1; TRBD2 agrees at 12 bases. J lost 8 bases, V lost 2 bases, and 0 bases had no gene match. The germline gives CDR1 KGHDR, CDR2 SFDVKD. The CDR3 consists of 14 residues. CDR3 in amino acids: CATSDSSGRDEQFF. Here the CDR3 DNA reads TGTGCCACCAGTGATTCTAGCGGGAGGGATGAGCAGTTCTTC.

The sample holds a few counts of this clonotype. The CDR3 sequence is CASHSPGGDSDTQYF. CDR3 DNA: TGTGCCAGCCATAGTCCAGGGGGCGATTCAGATACGCAGTATTTT. This chain connects TRBV12-3 or TRBV12-4 to TRBJ2-3; 8 positions agree with TRBD1. CDR3 length: 15 amino acids. The trim removed 8 bases at V and 4 bases at J, leaving 11 bases unmatched.

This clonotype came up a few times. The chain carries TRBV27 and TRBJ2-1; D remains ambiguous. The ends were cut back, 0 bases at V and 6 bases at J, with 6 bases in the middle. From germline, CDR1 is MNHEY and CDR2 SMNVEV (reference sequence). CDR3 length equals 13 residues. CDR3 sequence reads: CASSLSPVNEQFF. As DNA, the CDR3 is TGTGCCAGCAGTTTATCCCCTGTCAATGAGCAGTTCTTC.

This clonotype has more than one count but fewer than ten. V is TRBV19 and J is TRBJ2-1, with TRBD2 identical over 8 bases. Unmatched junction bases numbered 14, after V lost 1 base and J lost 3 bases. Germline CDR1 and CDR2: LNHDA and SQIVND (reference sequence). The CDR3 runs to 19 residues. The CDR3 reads CASSIGQGTAGGLYNEQFF. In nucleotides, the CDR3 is TGTGCCAGTAGTATAGGGCAGGGAACGGCGGGAGGCCTCTACAATGAGCAGTTCTTC.

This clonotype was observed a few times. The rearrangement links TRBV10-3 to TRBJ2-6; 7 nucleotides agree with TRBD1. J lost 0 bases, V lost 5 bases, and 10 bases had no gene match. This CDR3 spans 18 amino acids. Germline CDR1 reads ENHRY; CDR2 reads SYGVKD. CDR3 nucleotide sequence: TGTGCCATCAGTACCCCCCGACAGGGAACCTCTGGGGCCAACGTCCTGACTTTC. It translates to CAISTPRQGTSGANVLTF.

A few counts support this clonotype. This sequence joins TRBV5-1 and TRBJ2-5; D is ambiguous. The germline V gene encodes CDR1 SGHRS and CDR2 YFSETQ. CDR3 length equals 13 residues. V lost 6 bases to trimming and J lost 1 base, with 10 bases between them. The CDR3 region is CASTLEFQETQYF. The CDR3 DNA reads TGCGCCAGCACCCTCGAATTCCAAGAGACCCAGTACTTC.

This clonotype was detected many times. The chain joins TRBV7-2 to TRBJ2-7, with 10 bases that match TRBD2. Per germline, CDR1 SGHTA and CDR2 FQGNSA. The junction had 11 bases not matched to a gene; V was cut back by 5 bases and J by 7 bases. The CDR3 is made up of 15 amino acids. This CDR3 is CASSKTSGRGLEQYF. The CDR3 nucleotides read TGTGCCAGCAGCAAGACTAGCGGGCGGGGCCTGGAGCAGTACTTC.

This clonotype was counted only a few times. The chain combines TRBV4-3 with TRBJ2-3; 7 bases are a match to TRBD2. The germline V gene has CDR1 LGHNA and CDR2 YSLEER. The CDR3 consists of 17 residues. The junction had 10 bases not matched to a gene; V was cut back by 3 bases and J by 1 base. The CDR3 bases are TGCGCCAGCAGCCATACAATAGCGGGCCCCCGCACAGATACGCAGTATTTT. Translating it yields CASSHTIAGPRTDTQYF.

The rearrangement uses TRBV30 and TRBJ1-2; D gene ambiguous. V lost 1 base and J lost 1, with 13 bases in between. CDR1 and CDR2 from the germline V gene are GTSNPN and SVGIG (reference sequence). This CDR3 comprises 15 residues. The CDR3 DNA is TGTGCCTGGAGTGAGTTGGACGGATTTAACTATGGCTACACCTTC. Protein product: CAWSELDGFNYGYTF.